Below are 12 T cell receptor beta chains sequenced from a single sample in a study of T-cell memory formation after mild COVID-19. TCRdb redid the calling of the 5' RACE reads with MiXCR, one entry per CDR3 protein. The sample has approximately 570,000 distinct CDR3 sequences; 15% to 20% are singletons. Source material: PBMCs or a T cell subset sorted from them (not recorded which). All receptors come from an adult woman who had mild COVID-19 (a few samples of this study predate the infection). Cell type and time point are not known.

The CDR3 loop reads CAWSVREGRNIQYF. DNA of the CDR3: TGTGCCTGGAGTGTAAGAGAGGGGCGGAACATTCAGTACTTC. J is TRBJ2-4 and V is TRBV30; D tentatively reads TRBD1 or TRBD2 (5 bases each). The CDR3 covers 14 residues. V was cut by 0 bases and J by 7 bases, with 13 bases left in between. Per the germline V gene, CDR1 is GTSNPN and CDR2 is SVGIG (reference sequence).

The table lists this clonotype with a few counts. The chain carries TRBV5-1 and TRBJ2-2, with TRBD1 as a possible D gene (5 bases). Germline assignment: CDR1 SGHRS and CDR2 YFSETQ. The V end lost 1 base, the J end lost 1 base, and 11 bases lay between the germline ends. CDR3 length: 16 residues. This CDR3 reads CASSLSRVGNTGELFF. The CDR3 coding sequence is TGCGCCAGCAGCTTGAGCAGGGTTGGGAACACCGGGGAGCTGTTTTTT. The variable domain in full, completed from reference TRBV5-1 and TRBJ2-2, reads KAGVTQTPRYLIKTRGQQVTLSCSPISGHRSVSWYQQTPGQGLQFLFEYFSETQRNKGNFPGRFSGRQFSNSRSEMNVSTLELGDSALYLCASSLSRVGNTGELFFGEGSRLTVL.

The rearrangement uses TRBV27 and TRBJ1-2, with D unclear. The germline V gene has CDR1 MNHEY and CDR2 SMNVEV (reference sequence). The CDR3 length is 13 residues. V was pared by 3 bases and J by 2 bases, with 7 bases between. CDR3 sequence: CASSFGVNYGYTF. CDR3 DNA: TGTGCCAGCAGTTTCGGGGTCAACTATGGCTACACCTTC.

V gene TRBV7-6 combines with J gene TRBJ2-3; 8 nucleotides match TRBD2. The CDR3 runs to 16 residues. Trimming removed 5 bases from V and 3 bases from J; junction bases left unmatched: 10. Germline V gives CDR1 SGHVS, CDR2 FNYEAQ. The CDR3 nucleotides are TGTGCCAGCAGCACCCGGGCGGGCGGGGGGACAGATACGCAGTATTTT. Its protein is CASSTRAGGGTDTQYF.

This clonotype was observed many times. The chain uses TRBV7-2 and TRBJ2-7; D is unresolved. V was shortened by 1 base and J by 3 bases, with 7 bases between the two germline ends. CDR3 size: 13 residues. From germline, CDR1 is SGHTA and CDR2 FQGNSA. DNA of the CDR3: TGTGCCAGCAGCTTAGGGTCCGACTACGAGCAGTACTTC. It yields the protein CASSLGSDYEQYF.

This clonotype was seen more than once but under ten times. The chain has TRBV5-5 and TRBJ2-7; 7 nucleotides agree with TRBD1. Germline loops: CDR1 SGHKS, CDR2 YYEKEE (reference sequence). The junction had 10 bases not matched to a gene; V was cut back by 2 bases and J by 5 bases. The CDR3 has 15 amino acids. CDR3 bases: TGTGCCAGCAGCTTAGACAGGGCATACAAGGACGAGCAGTACTTC. Translating gives CASSLDRAYKDEQYF. The variable domain in full, completed from reference TRBV5-5 and TRBJ2-7, reads DAGVTQSPTHLIKTRGQQVTLRCSPISGHKSVSWYQQVLGQGPQFIFQYYEKEERGRGNFPDRFSARQFPNYSSELNVNALLLGDSALYLCASSLDRAYKDEQYFGPGTRLTVT.

The gene calls are TRBV12-3 or TRBV12-4 and TRBJ2-1; D remains unclear. Between the trimmed V and J ends, which lost 3 bases and 4 bases, there was a span of 10 bases. This CDR3 region has 14 residues. The CDR3 DNA reads TGTGCCAGCAGTTTGAAGGAAGTATACAATGAGCAGTTCTTC. The encoded protein is CASSLKEVYNEQFF.

This clonotype was counted only a few times. V usage is TRBV6-5 and J usage is TRBJ2-6; D call uncertain. V dropped 0 bases and J dropped 0 bases, with 6 bases sitting between them. The CDR3 spans 16 residues. Per germline, CDR1 MNHEY and CDR2 SVGAGI. The CDR3 loop is CASSYSRNSGANVLTF. In DNA, the CDR3 is TGTGCCAGCAGTTACTCGAGGAACTCTGGGGCCAACGTCCTGACTTTC.

The CDR3 DNA reads TGTGCCAGCAGCGTCACGGGACAGGGTTGGACCGGGGAGCTGTTTTTT. Protein: CASSVTGQGWTGELFF. The V call is TRBV14, the J call TRBJ2-2; 9 positions agree with TRBD1. V dropped 5 bases and J dropped 5; count of bases not matched to a gene: 9. CDR3 length: 16 residues. Germline assignment: CDR1 SGHDN and CDR2 FVKESK.

CDR3 nucleotides: TGCGCCAGCAGCGGGGACCTCTACGAGCAGTACTTC. Translation: CASSGDLYEQYF. The V and J genes are TRBV5-1 and TRBJ2-7; D might be TRBD1 or TRBD2, each matching 5 bases. This CDR3 is built from 12 residues. The germline gives CDR1 SGHRS, CDR2 YFSETQ. V lost 4 bases to trimming and J lost 3 bases, with 8 bases between them.

This clonotype was seen more than once but under ten times. The gene calls are TRBV3-1 and TRBJ2-7; D not resolved. The CDR3 has 15 amino acids. Germline-derived CDR1 and CDR2 are LGHDT and YNNKEL (reference sequence). Trimming pared 4 bases from V and 2 bases from J, leaving 15 bases between. The CDR3 nucleotides read TGTGCCAGCAGCCGAGCCGTCATATCGACCTACGAGCAGTACTTC. This encodes CASSRAVISTYEQYF.

This clonotype appeared a few times. The chain is built from TRBV7-9 and TRBJ1-5; perhaps TRBD1 as D (5 bases). CDR1 and CDR2 (germline): SEHNR, FQNEAQ (reference sequence). The V and J ends lost 0 bases and 7 bases respectively, with 13 bases between them. The CDR3 runs to 15 residues. The CDR3 region is CASSLASGGGQPQHF. Here the CDR3 DNA reads TGTGCCAGCAGCTTAGCATCCGGGGGAGGGCAGCCCCAGCATTTT.